This T cell receptor (beta chain) was identified in a study of long-term antiretroviral therapy in people with HIV (dated by TCRdb to between 2022 and 2023). General notes on the study: The earliest samples were collected about a decade before the 2015 WHO recommendation for immediate ART, when ART was typically delayed until CD4 counts fell. Of the 25 to 30 participants with HIV, roughly twelve were female. A total of around 200 cryopreserved PBMC samples were contributed to the cohort by 30 adults with confirmed HIV infection, with samples collected serially over a mean of approximately six years (range 1-12). No cross-contamination during QIAcube processing was shown when test extractions of a monoclonal T-cell line were performed alongside 30 to 40 polyclonal samples. Whether ART initiation and durable HIV suppression were associated with changes in peripheral blood TRB repertoire composition and diversity was tested in a retrospective serial study.

Inclusion was restricted to participants for whom at least one PBMC sample before ART initiation and at least two post-ART samples were available. Every participant with HIV received treatment in the United States of America. Cryopreserved samples of about 1-10 million PBMC were thawed and washed before DNA extraction. At the time of the earliest PBMC sample, participants with HIV were aged between roughly 20 and 54 years. Each participant contributed PBMC samples from 1-4 timepoints before ART initiation and 2-8 timepoints after ART initiation, with a median of 7 samples. For every participant, serial HIV viral load, CD4+ T-cell count, ART history and demographic data were obtained. Using a Qiagen kit on a QIAcube, genomic DNA was extracted from unsorted PBMC, with samples processed in batches of 12. The immunoSEQ hsTCRB v3.0 assay was used at survey level resolution to sequence the TRB variable region. TRB sequencing targeted a depth of about 35,000-50,000 T-cell genomes per sample. Pooled TRB libraries were sequenced on an Illumina MiSeq with a v3 150-cycle kit. On the study's bioinformatics: Repertoire analysis ran in R within a reproducible Nextflow workflow covering QC, data transformation and analysis. LymphoSeq2, an R package for AIRR-Seq data exploration, was used to implement custom analyses. After excluding several samples that yielded fewer than 5000 total TRB sequences, 150 to 200 HIV repertoires remained for analysis. Among the roughly 200 retained HIV repertoires, about 60 were collected before ART initiation and about 130 were collected after ART initiation. Each repertoire was downsampled to 5000 TRB nucleotide sequences, and summary statistics were averaged across 100 downsampling iterations. Only TRB sequences with CDR3 regions of at least seven amino acids were retained for analysis. Diversity was measured with a Shannon entropy-derived clonality score and the Gini coefficient. In repertoire networks, the top 5000 CDR3 amino acid sequences were linked whenever an edit distance of one separated two sequences. For TRB CDR3 amino acid sequences, antigen specificity groups and MHC restriction were predicted with GLIPH2. To flag known associations with CMV, EBV, HIV or tissue antigens, CDR3 amino acid sequences were compared against VDJdb and McPAS-TCR. Pre-ART, post-ART and control groups were compared with Wilcoxon signed-rank tests and Holm-Bonferroni correction. Held by TCRdb, this immuneACCESS table contains in-frame sequences only and omits some clones. Under half of the omission traces to an unresolved V gene where checked; the cause of the rest is unknown. The V and J calls and the clone size are those of that table, but D and trimming were determined from the DNA. The sample yields about 15,000 clones; about 80% were counted once. The top ten hold about 18% of the sample.

The CDR3 measures 16 amino acids from cysteine to phenylalanine. The entry retains the CDR3 DNA only, 48 bases that are in frame from base 1. From the germline V gene, CDR1 is MNHEY and CDR2 is SVGAGI. V trim: 0 bases; J trim: 4 bases; unmatched bases: 3. What the research found in general, with its limitations: Because PBMC availability was limited, only the TCR beta chain was sequenced, with no alpha chain pairing. Inferences about post-ART repertoire changes were limited because no data were available on ART adherence, viral resistance or therapy changes. Because pre-ART samples had limited cell numbers, unsorted PBMC were profiled rather than sorted CD4+ and CD8+ T cells. ART initiation was associated with a significant increase in TRB diversity, but diversity stayed significantly below transplant donor controls even after long-term ART. Samples dated from the mid-2000s to the late 2010s, and the ART regimens used may be less effective than current ones. Compared with controls, HIV repertoires had narrower CDR3 length ranges, and the network structure pointed to an antigen-experienced repertoire that shifted only slightly toward naive after ART. At every time point, the repertoire was dominated by expanded TRB clones first identified before ART initiation, although this dominance fluctuated and, in many PLHIV, declined after ART.

About this clone: Which antigen it targets is not known. No clone much larger than this one lies a single base away; base qualities are absent.

Sequenced material: unsorted PBMCs, taken just before starting antiretroviral therapy. This receptor was taken from a man in his forties with HIV. The rearrangement combines TRBV6-5 with TRBJ2-2; TRBD1 matches 9 bases in the middle. In nucleotides, the sequence is TGTGCCAGCAGTTACTCGAACAGGGGGCCCACCGGGGAGCTGTTTTTT. It is translated as CASSYSNRGPTGELFF.